This T cell receptor beta chain appears in the sequencing data of a study of metastatic and nonmetastatic thyroid tumors. Turning to the study itself: Across blood and tumor or nodule tissue, repertoires from malignant and benign thyroid patients were compared with one another.

Per the germline V gene, CDR1 is SGDLS and CDR2 is YYNGEE. The germline V and J ends were trimmed by 4 bases and 0 bases, with 9 bases remaining between them. The CDR3 is 14 residues long. Study-level findings and limits: In both blood and tumor samples, TCR beta diversity was reported significantly higher for malignant than benign nodules.

Authors' analysis steps: To classify distant metastasis in papillary thyroid cancer, a model was built from CDR3 differences across clinicopathological groups. TCRdb re-called the PCR reads with MiXCR. TCRdb, not the original authors, processed these V and J calls. The sample comprises tens of thousands of clones, around 4% of which are singletons, and about 9.8% rests with the top ten. Only a few counts were recorded for this clone. Its cognate antigen is unknown. All patients were untreated before thyroid surgery. The receptor was isolated from a female donor with papillary thyroid cancer or a benign thyroid nodule (not recorded which). Some clones in this sample may be carry-over from other donors' samples. V gene TRBV9 combines with J gene TRBJ2-3; D unclear. Sequenced input: blood. This CDR3 reads CASSLEHSTDTQYF. CDR3 coding DNA: TGTGCCAGCAGCCTTGAACACAGCACAGATACGCAGTATTTT.